The text below deals with one TCR beta chain. RNA transcripts were the template for amplifying TCR beta CDR3 regions. Researchers ran a first-round RT-PCR on the TCR CDR3 using the HTBI primer set. TCRdb re-analysed the multiplex PCR reads in MiXCR, keeping a single row per CDR3 protein. The repertoire consists of 750,000 to 900,000 distinct CDR3 sequences, with around 39% occurring once and the leading ten covering 8.9%. This sample stems from a study of T cells in Graves' hyperthyroidism and ophthalmopathy. As for the study in general: The authors collected peripheral blood at initial diagnosis, before any treatment.

These patients, aged 18 to 65, had recently diagnosed hyperthyroidism lasting under 2 months. The study based diagnoses on clinical symptoms, serum thyroxine and TRAb, thyroid ultrasound and orbital computed tomography. The CDR3 runs to 14 residues. Trimming took 10 bases from V and 7 from J, leaving 22 bases between them. Germline loops: CDR1 MNHEY, CDR2 SVGAGI. The receptor was isolated from a young man with Graves' hyperthyroidism. The chain uses TRBV6-5 and TRBJ1-2, with D tentatively TRBD1 (5 bases). Sequenced input: blood. As DNA, the CDR3 is TGTGCCACCTCTTACTCGGGGGATCTGGGTGGCTACACCTTC. The encoded protein is CATSYSGDLGGYTF.